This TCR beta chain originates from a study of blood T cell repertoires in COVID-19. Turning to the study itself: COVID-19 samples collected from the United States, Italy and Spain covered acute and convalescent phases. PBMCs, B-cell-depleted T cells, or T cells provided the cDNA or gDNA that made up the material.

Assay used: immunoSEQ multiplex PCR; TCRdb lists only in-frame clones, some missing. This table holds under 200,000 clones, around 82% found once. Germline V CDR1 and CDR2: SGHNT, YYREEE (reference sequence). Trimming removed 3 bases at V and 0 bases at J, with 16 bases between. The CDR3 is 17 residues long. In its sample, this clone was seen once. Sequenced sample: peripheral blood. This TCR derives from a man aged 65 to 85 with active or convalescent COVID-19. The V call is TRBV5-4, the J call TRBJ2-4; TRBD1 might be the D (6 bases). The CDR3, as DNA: TGTGCCAGCAGCTGGGGAATGGACAGAATAGCCAAAAACATTCAGTACTTC. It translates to CASSWGMDRIAKNIQYF. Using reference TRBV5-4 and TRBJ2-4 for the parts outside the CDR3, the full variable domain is ETGVTQSPTHLIKTRGQQVTLRCSSQSGHNTVSWYQQALGQGPQFIFQYYREEENGRGNFPPRFSGLQFPNYSSELNVNALELDDSALYLCASSWGMDRIAKNIQYFGAGTRLSVL.